This passage covers 24 T cell receptor beta chains from one sample sequenced in a study of cytomegalovirus exposure and HLA in healthy donors. The repertoire was sequenced with immunoSEQ multiplex PCR; TCRdb's copy has only in-frame clones and lacks some. This table holds over 250,000 clones, 80% to 90% found once. Source material: PBMCs. These receptors all stem from a woman between 18 and 30 years old in good health and CMV-seronegative.

V and J are TRBV6-1 and TRBJ1-1; 8 positions match TRBD1. V shed 3 bases, J shed 0 bases, and the junction held 6 bases outside the gene matches. Per germline, CDR1 MNHNS and CDR2 SASEGT. This CDR3 has 16 amino acids. CDR3 nucleotides: TGTGCCAGCAGTGAGAACAGGGGGATACTGAACACTGAAGCTTTCTTT. Translating gives CASSENRGILNTEAFF.

This clone was detected a few times. The chain links TRBV29-1 to TRBJ1-2; D might be TRBD1 (5 bases). The germline V gene has CDR1 SQVTM and CDR2 ANQGSEA. V dropped 6 bases and J dropped 0 bases, with 11 bases sitting between them. The length of the CDR3 is 13 residues. The CDR3 spells CSVGGVPNYGYTF. The CDR3 bases are TGCAGCGTCGGAGGGGTCCCTAACTATGGCTACACCTTC.

The chain is built from TRBV6-5 and TRBJ1-5; D not certain. V was cut by 4 bases and J by 4 bases, with 8 bases left in between. CDR1 and CDR2 from the germline V gene are MNHEY and SVGAGI. CDR3 size: 13 residues. CDR3 DNA: TGTGCCAGCAGTTCGAGAAGTAATCAGCCCCAGCATTTT. This encodes CASSSRSNQPQHF.

This clone appeared once. This chain links TRBV12-5 with TRBJ2-4; 10 bases line up with TRBD1. Trimming cost V 6 bases and J 8 bases; bases outside gene matches: 4. The V gene's germline CDR1 is LGHNT and CDR2 FRNRAP. The CDR3 totals 13 residues. This chain's CDR3 is CASGQGTGDIQYF. As DNA, the CDR3 is TGTGCTAGTGGCCAAGGGACAGGGGACATTCAGTACTTC.

The table lists this clone with a few counts. The chain has TRBV10-3 and TRBJ2-2, with 7 bases lining up with TRBD1. The CDR3 has 15 amino acids. J was trimmed by 6 bases and V by 5 bases; bases with no gene match: 9. CDR1 and CDR2 from the germline V gene are ENHRY and SYGVKD. CDR3 loop: CAISPHFQGAGELFF. In DNA form, the CDR3 reads TGTGCCATCAGTCCTCACTTTCAGGGGGCCGGGGAGCTGTTTTTT.

V usage is TRBV15 and J usage is TRBJ1-2; the match to TRBD1 covers 7 bases. V gave up 3 bases and J gave up 4 bases; unmatched junction bases: 14. CDR3 length equals 17 residues. Germline-derived CDR1 and CDR2 are LNHNV and YYDKDF (reference sequence). As DNA, the CDR3 is TGTGCCACCAGCAGGGATCGGGGCCCCGGACAGGTCTATGGCTACACCTTC. As protein: CATSRDRGPGQVYGYTF.

The V call is TRBV29-1, the J call TRBJ1-1; 9 bases map to TRBD1. CDR1 is SQVTM, CDR2 ANQGSEA, per germline. V was clipped by 3 bases and J by 11 bases; unmatched bases: 4. The CDR3 has 11 residues. The CDR3 DNA is TGCAGCGTTGAGGGGACAGGGAATGCTTTCTTT. It is translated as CSVEGTGNAFF. The full variable domain, rest sourced from reference TRBV29-1 and TRBJ1-1, is SAVISQKPSRDICQRGTSLTIQCQVDSQVTMMFWYRQQPGQSLTLIATANQGSEATYESGFVIDKFPISRPNLTFSTLTVSNMSPEDSSIYLCSVEGTGNAFFGQGTRLTVV.

The rearrangement uses TRBV29-1 and TRBJ2-1; D call uncertain. This CDR3 is 12 amino acids long. Germline CDR1 and CDR2: SQVTM and ANQGSEA. Trimming shortened V by 2 bases and J by 6 bases, and 8 bases separated the two germline ends. CDR3 sequence (DNA): TGCAGCGTTGAAATCTCGGGCAATGAGCAGTTCTTC. Protein sequence: CSVEISGNEQFF.

The gene calls are TRBV6-6 and TRBJ1-4, with TRBD1 matching 9 bases. J lost 4 bases, V lost 7 bases, and 4 bases had no gene match. CDR1 is MNHNY and CDR2 is SVGAGI in the germline V gene (reference sequence). The CDR3 contains 14 residues. The CDR3 protein is CASTVTGGNEKLFF. CDR3 sequence (DNA): TGTGCCAGCACCGTGACAGGGGGTAATGAAAAACTGTTTTTT.

The V and J genes are TRBV7-9 and TRBJ2-7, with 7 positions matching TRBD1. The germline gives CDR1 SEHNR, CDR2 FQNEAQ (reference sequence). This CDR3 is built from 14 residues. V dropped 4 bases and J dropped 2; count of bases not matched to a gene: 5. CDR3 in amino acids: CASSSRQGAYEQYF. The CDR3 DNA is TGTGCCAGCAGCTCCAGACAGGGCGCCTACGAGCAGTACTTC.

This chain links TRBV7-9 with TRBJ1-2, with 12 bases matching TRBD1. The germline CDR1 and CDR2 sequences are SEHNR and FQNEAQ (reference sequence). Trimming at V came to 4 bases and at J to 4 bases, leaving 10 bases not matched to a gene. The CDR3 loop spans 17 amino acids. The CDR3 DNA follows: TGTGCCAGCAGCTCCCGGGACAGGGGGCTAAGGGGCTATGGCTACACCTTC. This encodes CASSSRDRGLRGYGYTF.

The chain joins TRBV30 to TRBJ2-2; 7 bases line up with TRBD1. The ends lost 6 bases at V and 1 base at J; junction bases unmatched: 5. Germline CDR1 and CDR2: GTSNPN and SVGIG (reference sequence). CDR3 length: 14 residues. The CDR3 DNA reads as TGTGCCTGCAAAGGGACAGAGAACACCGGGGAGCTGTTTTTT. Translating gives CACKGTENTGELFF.

V gene TRBV5-1 combines with J gene TRBJ2-5; a weak D match, TRBD1 (6 bases). CDR3 size: 16 residues. CDR1 is SGHRS and CDR2 is YFSETQ in the germline V gene. The ends were cut back, 2 bases at V and 3 bases at J, with 17 bases in the middle. The CDR3 DNA reads as TGCGCCAGCAGCTTCCTATCCGGGACACCAAAAGAGACCCAGTACTTC. It is translated as CASSFLSGTPKETQYF.

This chain uses TRBV5-1 with TRBJ2-7; 12 bases line up with TRBD2. CDR1 and CDR2 from the germline V gene are SGHRS and YFSETQ. The CDR3 loop spans 15 amino acids. Germline trimming cut 1 base from V and 5 bases from J; bases unmatched to any gene: 4. The CDR3 bases are TGCGCCAGCAGCTTGCAAGGACTAGCGGGGAACGAGCAGTACTTC. This translates into CASSLQGLAGNEQYF.

This chain joins TRBV5-1 and TRBJ1-2; tentative D call: TRBD1 (5 bases). V gave up 4 bases and J gave up 2 bases, with 12 bases separating them. This CDR3 comprises 14 residues. Germline lookup yields CDR1 SGHRS and CDR2 YFSETQ. The CDR3 nucleotides read TGCGCCAGCAGCCTGGGACGGGAAAACTATGGCTACACCTTC. It yields the protein CASSLGRENYGYTF.

The rearrangement links TRBV15 to TRBJ1-4; D is perhaps TRBD1 (5 bases). V was trimmed by 0 bases and J by 16 bases, leaving 18 bases between them. Germline lookup yields CDR1 LNHNV and CDR2 YYDKDF (reference sequence). This CDR3 has 14 amino acids. CDR3 in amino acids: CATSRDNEGRVAFF. CDR3 DNA sequence: TGTGCCACCAGCAGAGATAATGAAGGCAGGGTCGCGTTTTTT. Combining the CDR3 with reference TRBV15 and TRBJ1-4 gives the whole variable domain DAMVIQNPRYQVTQFGKPVTLSCSQTLNHNVMYWYQQKSSQAPKLLFHYYDKDFNNEADTPDNFQSRRPNTSFCFLDIRSPGLGDTAMYLCATSRDNEGRVAFFGSGTQLSVL.

The chain joins TRBV13 to TRBJ2-2; TRBD2 agrees at 10 bases. The CDR3 extends over 16 amino acids. The V gene end was trimmed by 0 bases and the J gene end by 6 bases; junction bases not matched to a gene: 4. Per the germline V gene, CDR1 is PRHDT and CDR2 is FYEKMQ (reference sequence). The CDR3 protein is CASSLGLAGAAGELFF. For the CDR3, the DNA is TGTGCCAGCAGCTTAGGGCTAGCGGGAGCGGCCGGGGAGCTGTTTTTT. The variable domain in full, completed from reference TRBV13 and TRBJ2-2, reads AAGVIQSPRHLIKEKRETATLKCYPIPRHDTVYWYQQGPGQDPQFLISFYEKMQSDKGSIPDRFSAQQFSDYHSELNMSSLELGDSALYFCASSLGLAGAAGELFFGEGSRLTVL.

The chain has TRBV5-1 and TRBJ2-5, with 9 bases aligning to TRBD2. The CDR3 has 15 amino acids. Trimming took 3 bases from V and 3 from J; bases not matched to a gene: 6. Per the germline V gene, CDR1 is SGHRS and CDR2 is YFSETQ. CDR3 DNA sequence: TGCGCCAGCAGCTCAGCGGGGGGAACCAAAGAGACCCAGTACTTC. It specifies CASSSAGGTKETQYF.

The chain is built from TRBV6-1 and TRBJ1-3; D is possibly TRBD1 (6 bases). Trimming stripped 2 bases from V and 3 bases from J, with 11 bases between. Per germline, CDR1 MNHNS and CDR2 SASEGT. This CDR3 is built from 15 residues. CDR3 sequence reads: CASSEQGPVGNTIYF. Here the CDR3 DNA reads TGTGCCAGCAGTGAACAGGGGCCTGTTGGAAACACCATATATTTT.

This rearrangement joins TRBV2 to TRBJ2-3; D gene unclear. CDR3 length: 15 amino acids. CDR1 is SNHLY, CDR2 FYNNEI, per germline. Trimming stripped 7 bases from V and 1 base from J, with 15 bases between. As DNA, the CDR3 is TGTGCCAGCAAAGTCCGATTACAGCGCACAGATACGCAGTATTTT. Translated: CASKVRLQRTDTQYF.

The chain is built from TRBV5-6 and TRBJ1-5, with TRBD1 matching over 9 bases. The CDR3 extends over 15 amino acids. CDR1 is SGHDT and CDR2 is YYEEEE in the germline V gene. Germline trimming cut 4 bases from V and 6 bases from J; bases unmatched to any gene: 8. In nucleotides, the CDR3 is TGTGCCAGCAGCCTGGGACAGGGATGGAGTCAGCCCCAGCATTTT. Translated: CASSLGQGWSQPQHF.

The chain joins TRBV5-1 to TRBJ1-1, with 7 bases matching TRBD1. The CDR3 runs 17 residues. The trim removed 4 bases at V and 0 bases at J, leaving 12 bases unmatched. Germline assignment: CDR1 SGHRS and CDR2 YFSETQ. The CDR3 loop is CASSREGALQLNTEAFF. As DNA, the CDR3 is TGCGCCAGCAGCCGCGAGGGGGCTTTACAGTTGAACACTGAAGCTTTCTTT.

The rearrangement joins TRBV13 to TRBJ2-7, with 8 bases aligning to TRBD2. The J segment lost 1 base and the V segment lost 2 bases, leaving 4 bases of the junction unmatched. The germline CDR1 and CDR2 sequences are PRHDT and FYEKMQ (reference sequence). The CDR3 contains 15 residues. This chain's CDR3 is CASSLLIAGSYEQYF. The CDR3 nucleotides read TGTGCCAGCAGCTTATTGATAGCGGGATCCTACGAGCAGTACTTC.

The rearrangement uses TRBV27 and TRBJ2-1; no clear D. This CDR3 is built from 15 residues. CDR1 MNHEY and CDR2 SMNVEV come from the germline V gene (reference sequence). Trimming removed 6 bases from V and 0 bases from J, with 12 bases in between. CDR3 in DNA: TGTGCCAGCAGACTAAGTTCCAACTCCTACAATGAGCAGTTCTTC. This gives the protein CASRLSSNSYNEQFF.